This T cell receptor (beta chain) was obtained from a study of blood T cell repertoires in COVID-19. Across the study: COVID-19 samples, acute and convalescent, were from the United States, Italy and Spain.

Only in-frame clones appear in the TCRdb table, and some are missing; sequencing was by immunoSEQ multiplex PCR. This sample carries 95,000 to 100,000 clones, approximately 87% of them seen once, and the ten largest clones take roughly 11%. V dropped 1 base and J dropped 2 bases, with 12 bases sitting between them. This CDR3 is 15 amino acids long. Per germline, CDR1 SGDLS and CDR2 YYNGEE. This clone was counted once. This rearrangement joins TRBV9 to TRBJ1-1, with D possibly being TRBD1 (5 bases). The TCR comes from a woman aged 30 to 39 with acute or convalescent COVID-19. The sample consisted of peripheral blood. The CDR3 is CASSVSGQHNTEAFF. CDR3 nucleotide sequence: TGTGCCAGCAGCGTATCAGGGCAGCACAACACTGAAGCTTTCTTT.